This entry is about one T cell receptor beta chain. This clonotype was counted ten times or more. Its antigen is still unknown. Sequence at one end of the junction differs from germline and may be a read error. These data originate in a study of early T cells in non-severe SARS-CoV-2 infection (dated by TCRdb to 2020 to 2023). Describing the broader study: Bulk RNA from unsorted whole blood was used for TCR sequencing, so alpha and beta chains could not be paired. Results and caveats for the whole study, not just this receptor: Matching against VDJdb was skewed toward anti-spike CD8 responses, likely underestimated virus-specific expansions, and missed private and CD4 specificities.

Measured from the cysteine to the phenylalanine, the CDR3 is 15 residues long. The CDR3 DNA has 45 bases and is translated from base 1. From the germline V gene (reference sequence), CDR1 is SSHAT and CDR2 is FNYEAQ. This was a case-control study nested in a cohort of healthcare workers in London, UK, who had nasopharyngeal swab PCR tests and blood samples taken every week. Between 23 and 31 March 2020, the week of the UK lockdown, healthcare workers were enrolled and then followed up weekly for as long as 16 weeks. The library was produced with 5' RACE. Sequencing instrument: NextSeq 500. To correct for sequencing error and PCR bias, the TCR library protocol tagged individual cDNA molecules with unique molecular identifiers. Both TCR alpha and beta chains were sequenced, and tight co-correlation was observed between alpha and beta sequence abundances in each sample. The paper's data handling went like this. V gene, J gene and CDR3 annotation of TCR sequences was performed with Decombinator V4. Expanded TCRs were defined as changing significantly between any two time points under a Poisson model with p below 0.0001. Abundances of TCRs were expressed as counts per million after normalisation to the total number of TCRs sequenced in each sample. TRAV1-2 paired with TRAJ12, TRAJ20 or TRAJ33 defined MAIT TCRs, while TRAV10 paired with TRAJ18 defined iNKT TCRs. A search of VDJdb, accessed on 1 November 2021, was run for TCRs annotated to CMV, EBV and SARS-CoV-2, with TCRs annotated for multiple antigens excluded. TCRdb trimmed the raw reads at Q25, called clones with MiXCR and kept productive beta chains. Each entry merges the rows of one CDR3 protein and shows their most common DNA and genes. Clone size and V and J calls follow TCRdb, not the original study. The sample contains tens of thousands of distinct CDR3 sequences, roughly 10% of them found a single time. The ten largest clonotypes hold 8.5% to 9% of the sample.

The sequence was obtained from an adult who was a healthcare worker with PCR-confirmed SARS-CoV-2 infection or an uninfected control (not recorded which). Material: whole blood. In this chain, TRBV7-7 is recombined with TRBJ2-2; TRBD1 is a weak D gene call, 5 bases matching. The nucleotides read TGTGCTAGCAGCCGATCTTTGCCAGGGCCGGGGGAGCTGTTTTTT. Protein translation: CASSRSLPGPGELFF.